The 24 T cell receptor beta chains below all came from one sample that was sequenced in a study of CD8+CD57+ T cells in acquired aplastic anemia. Profiling that covered TCR beta VDJ and CDR3 relied on genomic DNA as its template. Each CDR3 protein gets one entry after TCRdb re-called the reads with MiXCR. The table has tens of thousands of distinct CDR3 sequences, around 70% seen once. Patients chosen for sequencing had CD8+CD57+ cells that had expanded, as shown by flow cytometry. The sample taken for sequencing was sorted CD4+, CD8+, or CD8+CD57+ T cells (not recorded which) from PBMCs. The receptors were sampled from a human donor with aplastic anemia.

The chain recombines TRBV24-1 with TRBJ2-1, with TRBD2 matching 11 bases. From germline, CDR1 is KGHDR and CDR2 SFDVKD. J was trimmed by 8 bases and V by 6 bases; bases with no gene match: 2. The CDR3 consists of 13 residues. In DNA, the CDR3 is TGTGCCACCAGTCTTAGCGGGAGGGATGAGCAGTTCTTC. Encoded protein: CATSLSGRDEQFF.

This clonotype was counted only a few times. The chain links TRBV2 to TRBJ2-5, with D tentatively TRBD2 (5 bases). The germline gives CDR1 SNHLY, CDR2 FYNNEI. Between the trimmed V and J ends, which lost 11 bases and 2 bases, there was a span of 15 bases. The CDR3 extends over 13 amino acids. Here the CDR3 DNA reads TGTGCCGGGCGCAGGACTCGACAAGAGACCCAGTACTTC. As protein: CAGRRTRQETQYF.

V and J are TRBV24-1 and TRBJ1-5; D might be TRBD1 (6 bases). Trimming left V 7 bases short and J 3 bases short, with 12 bases between. The CDR3 runs to 14 residues. Per the germline V gene, CDR1 is KGHDR and CDR2 is SFDVKD. In DNA, the CDR3 is TGTGCCACCAGCCTGGGGGCCTCCAATCAGCCCCAGCATTTT. As protein: CATSLGASNQPQHF.

The genes are TRBV24-1 and TRBJ2-6; 10 bases match TRBD1. Trimming took 3 bases from V and 1 from J; bases not matched to a gene: 5. Germline lookup yields CDR1 KGHDR and CDR2 SFDVKD. CDR3 length: 18 amino acids. The CDR3, as DNA: TGTGCCACCAGTGATCCGGGACAGGGGTGGTCTGGGGCCAACGTCCTGACTTTC. Protein sequence: CATSDPGQGWSGANVLTF.

The chain links TRBV7-8 to TRBJ2-7; D is unresolved. From germline, CDR1 is SGHVS and CDR2 FQNEAQ. The V end lost 1 base, the J end lost 7 bases, and 8 bases lay between the germline ends. There are 12 residues in the CDR3. Written as DNA, the CDR3 is TGTGCCAGCAGCTTAGGGATAGAGGAGCAGTACTTC. Residues: CASSLGIEEQYF.

The rearrangement joins TRBV5-1 to TRBJ1-3, with D unclear. V shed 4 bases and J shed 0 bases, with 8 bases lying between them. The CDR3 has 14 amino acids. CDR1 is SGHRS and CDR2 is YFSETQ in the germline V gene. The CDR3 loop reads CASSTGRSGNTIYF. CDR3 sequence (DNA): TGCGCCAGCAGCACGGGTCGCTCTGGAAACACCATATATTTT.

This clonotype showed up just once. Likely a read error: the CDR3 ends without its conserved phenylalanine or tryptophan. It is unclear where the CDR3 begins or ends on the DNA, so no DNA is shown, and the CDR3 is as TCRdb lists it. The genes are TRBV25-1 and TRBJ1-2; the table's D call, TRBD1, has no DNA check behind it. The CDR3 length equals 10 residues, ends included. CDR1 is MGHDK and CDR2 is SYGVNS in the germline V gene. The CDR3 loop reads CASSLRDREN.

J is TRBJ2-7 and V is TRBV25-1; TRBD1 matches at 10 bases. Germline trimming cut 6 bases from V and 5 bases from J; bases unmatched to any gene: 7. The CDR3 runs 14 residues. The germline CDR1 and CDR2 sequences are MGHDK and SYGVNS. The CDR3 DNA sequence: TGTGCCAGCAGCCCGACAGGGGGCTGGCACGAGCAGTACTTC. Translation: CASSPTGGWHEQYF.

This clonotype has only a few counts. The J gene is TRBJ1-1, the V gene TRBV9, with D possibly TRBD1 on 5 matching bases. V was pared by 4 bases and J by 1 base, with 11 bases between. The CDR3 consists of 14 residues. Germline CDR1 and CDR2: SGDLS and YYNGEE. For the CDR3, the DNA is TGTGCCAGCAGCTTGGGGGGGACGAACACTGAAGCTTTCTTT. As protein: CASSLGGTNTEAFF.

The chain links TRBV15 to TRBJ2-3; D possibly corresponds to TRBD2 (5 bases). V was pared by 7 bases and J by 2 bases, with 22 bases between. The CDR3 spans 17 residues. From germline, CDR1 is LNHNV and CDR2 YYDKDF (reference sequence). Here the CDR3 reads CATKNVRAKYTTDTQYF. Written as DNA, the CDR3 is TGTGCCACCAAGAACGTGAGGGCCAAGTACACCACAGATACGCAGTATTTT.

V and J are TRBV10-3 and TRBJ2-1; D perhaps matches TRBD1 (6 bases). Trimming stripped 2 bases from V and 5 bases from J, with 13 bases between. From germline, CDR1 is ENHRY and CDR2 SYGVKD. The CDR3 spans 15 residues. CDR3 DNA: TGTGCCATCAGTGAGCCCGGACAGAAAGACAATGAGCAGTTCTTC. It is translated as CAISEPGQKDNEQFF.

The chain joins TRBV20-1 to TRBJ2-7, with TRBD2 matching 13 bases. The CDR3 runs to 16 residues. Germline values: CDR1 DFQATT, CDR2 SNEGSKA (reference sequence). With V trimmed by 5 bases and J by 0 bases, 7 bases remained unmatched. DNA for the CDR3: TGCAGTGCTTCAGGGGGGACTAGCGGGGCCTCCTACGAGCAGTACTTC. The encoded protein is CSASGGTSGASYEQYF.

V and J are TRBV20-1 and TRBJ2-7; D tentatively fits TRBD1 or TRBD2 (5 bases each). Germline V gene lookup returns CDR1 DFQATT and CDR2 SNEGSKA (reference sequence). CDR3 length: 13 residues. V was shortened by 5 bases and J by 3 bases, with 14 bases between the two germline ends. The CDR3 loop reads CSALRDGRYEQYF. CDR3 DNA sequence: TGCAGTGCTCTCCGGGACGGCCGCTACGAGCAGTACTTC.

The chain has TRBV19 and TRBJ1-1; D possibly corresponds to TRBD1 (5 bases). This CDR3 region has 15 residues. Deletions cut 1 base from V and 1 base from J, with 10 bases between. Germline-derived CDR1 and CDR2 are LNHDA and SQIVND (reference sequence). CDR3 DNA: TGTGCCAGTAGTATAGTCCCAGGGCAGAACACTGAAGCTTTCTTT. Encoded protein: CASSIVPGQNTEAFF.

This chain connects TRBV9 to TRBJ2-7, with 9 nucleotides matching TRBD1. The germline V gene has CDR1 SGDLS and CDR2 YYNGEE. Germline trimming cut 3 bases from V and 3 bases from J; bases unmatched to any gene: 4. CDR3 length: 14 amino acids. The CDR3, as DNA: TGTGCCAGCAGCGCGACAGGGGGAAACTACGAGCAGTACTTC. Translating gives CASSATGGNYEQYF.

V and J are TRBV6-1 and TRBJ2-7, with 16 bases fitting TRBD2. This CDR3 is built from 18 residues. In germline, CDR1 is MNHNS, CDR2 SASEGT. The V segment lost 6 bases and the J segment 0 bases; nucleotides outside the gene matches: 8. The DNA for the CDR3 is TGTGCCAGCAGGTCGGGGACTAGCGGGAGGGAAAGCTCCTACGAGCAGTACTTC. It is translated as CASRSGTSGRESSYEQYF.

The chain carries TRBV10-3 and TRBJ2-7, with TRBD2 matching over 11 bases. The CDR3 length is 16 residues. The trim removed 0 bases at V and 4 bases at J, leaving 5 bases unmatched. Germline CDR1 ENHRY, CDR2 SYGVKD. CDR3 loop: CAISESLAGGRYEQYF. CDR3 nucleotide sequence: TGTGCCATCAGTGAGTCCCTAGCGGGAGGAAGGTACGAGCAGTACTTC.

The genes are TRBV20-1 and TRBJ2-3, with TRBD2 matching 11 bases. V lost 7 bases to trimming and J lost 5 bases; unmatched junction nucleotides: 8. Per the germline V gene, CDR1 is DFQATT and CDR2 is SNEGSKA (reference sequence). The CDR3 is made up of 14 amino acids. This CDR3 is CSVVAGGQRDTQYF. The CDR3 region has the DNA TGCAGTGTCGTAGCGGGGGGGCAGAGAGATACGCAGTATTTT.

The chain is built from TRBV6-2 or TRBV6-3 and TRBJ2-5; 7 bases are a match to TRBD2. The CDR3 covers 18 residues. The J segment lost 2 bases and the V segment lost 0 bases, leaving 12 bases of the junction unmatched. In germline, CDR1 is MNHEY, CDR2 SVGEGT. DNA for the CDR3: TGTGCCAGCAGTTACTCGGCTGGCGGGAGAGGCCGGCAAGAGACCCAGTACTTC. Its protein product is CASSYSAGGRGRQETQYF.

The rearrangement uses TRBV29-1 and TRBJ2-3, with D unresolved. Germline V gene data show CDR1 as SQVTM and CDR2 as ANQGSEA. Trimming stripped 8 bases from V and 6 bases from J, with 21 bases between. CDR3 length: 14 amino acids. CDR3 coding DNA: TGCAGCCTTTGGTCTCGGCTGCAGCATGATACGCAGTATTTT. Encoded protein: CSLWSRLQHDTQYF.

The chain joins TRBV24-1 to TRBJ2-3; a possible D gene is TRBD1 (5 bases). The CDR3 is 16 amino acids. Trimming removed 3 bases at V and 2 bases at J, with 14 bases between. Germline V gene lookup returns CDR1 KGHDR and CDR2 SFDVKD. CDR3 residues: CATSDQGAQDTDTQYF. The CDR3 nucleotides read TGTGCCACCAGTGATCAAGGGGCGCAAGACACAGATACGCAGTATTTT.

The rearrangement links TRBV20-1 to TRBJ2-5; 9 bases agree with TRBD2. V shed 0 bases, J shed 4 bases, and the junction held 6 bases outside the gene matches. The CDR3 consists of 15 residues. CDR1 DFQATT and CDR2 SNEGSKA come from the germline V gene (reference sequence). CDR3 in DNA: TGCAGTGCTAGAGATAGCGGGGGAGTCCGAGAGACCCAGTACTTC. Translated: CSARDSGGVRETQYF.

To note about this clonotype: At one of its ends the junction is not consistent with the germline gene, which may arise from a read error. The chain employs TRBV7-9 and TRBJ1-2, with D tentatively TRBD1 (5 bases). The CDR3 sequence is 12 residues long. Looked up from germline, CDR1 is SEHNR and CDR2 is FQNEAQ (reference sequence). CDR3 amino acids: CAGSLALGLTAF. CDR3 DNA: TGTGCCGGCAGCTTAGCGCTTGGTTTGACAGCCTTC.

The J gene is TRBJ2-3, the V gene TRBV15; no definite D call. This CDR3 region has 11 residues. The V gene lost 5 bases and the J gene lost 5 bases, with 5 bases spanning the gap. The germline V gene encodes CDR1 LNHNV and CDR2 YYDKDF (reference sequence). CDR3 DNA sequence: TGTGCCACCAGCCACTTAGATACGCAGTATTTT. Amino acid sequence: CATSHLDTQYF.